This T cell receptor (beta chain) was identified during a study of early T cells in non-severe SARS-CoV-2 infection. The V end was cut by 7 bases, the J end by 2 bases, with 9 bases between. The CDR3 is made up of 12 amino acids. Germline assignment: CDR1 MNHEY and CDR2 SVGAGI. Individually, cDNA molecules had unique molecular identifiers attached to them. TCRdb analysed the 5' RACE reads with MiXCR anew, one entry per CDR3 protein. The top ten hold 2.9% of the sample, which has about 56,000 distinct CDR3 sequences, roughly 13% seen once. Sequenced: whole blood. The receptor's source is an adult who was a healthcare worker with PCR-confirmed SARS-CoV-2 infection or an uninfected control (not recorded which). This chain links TRBV6-5 with TRBJ2-7; no clear D. CDR3 sequence: CASMNTPYEQYF. CDR3 nucleotides: TGTGCCAGCATGAATACCCCCTACGAGCAGTACTTC.